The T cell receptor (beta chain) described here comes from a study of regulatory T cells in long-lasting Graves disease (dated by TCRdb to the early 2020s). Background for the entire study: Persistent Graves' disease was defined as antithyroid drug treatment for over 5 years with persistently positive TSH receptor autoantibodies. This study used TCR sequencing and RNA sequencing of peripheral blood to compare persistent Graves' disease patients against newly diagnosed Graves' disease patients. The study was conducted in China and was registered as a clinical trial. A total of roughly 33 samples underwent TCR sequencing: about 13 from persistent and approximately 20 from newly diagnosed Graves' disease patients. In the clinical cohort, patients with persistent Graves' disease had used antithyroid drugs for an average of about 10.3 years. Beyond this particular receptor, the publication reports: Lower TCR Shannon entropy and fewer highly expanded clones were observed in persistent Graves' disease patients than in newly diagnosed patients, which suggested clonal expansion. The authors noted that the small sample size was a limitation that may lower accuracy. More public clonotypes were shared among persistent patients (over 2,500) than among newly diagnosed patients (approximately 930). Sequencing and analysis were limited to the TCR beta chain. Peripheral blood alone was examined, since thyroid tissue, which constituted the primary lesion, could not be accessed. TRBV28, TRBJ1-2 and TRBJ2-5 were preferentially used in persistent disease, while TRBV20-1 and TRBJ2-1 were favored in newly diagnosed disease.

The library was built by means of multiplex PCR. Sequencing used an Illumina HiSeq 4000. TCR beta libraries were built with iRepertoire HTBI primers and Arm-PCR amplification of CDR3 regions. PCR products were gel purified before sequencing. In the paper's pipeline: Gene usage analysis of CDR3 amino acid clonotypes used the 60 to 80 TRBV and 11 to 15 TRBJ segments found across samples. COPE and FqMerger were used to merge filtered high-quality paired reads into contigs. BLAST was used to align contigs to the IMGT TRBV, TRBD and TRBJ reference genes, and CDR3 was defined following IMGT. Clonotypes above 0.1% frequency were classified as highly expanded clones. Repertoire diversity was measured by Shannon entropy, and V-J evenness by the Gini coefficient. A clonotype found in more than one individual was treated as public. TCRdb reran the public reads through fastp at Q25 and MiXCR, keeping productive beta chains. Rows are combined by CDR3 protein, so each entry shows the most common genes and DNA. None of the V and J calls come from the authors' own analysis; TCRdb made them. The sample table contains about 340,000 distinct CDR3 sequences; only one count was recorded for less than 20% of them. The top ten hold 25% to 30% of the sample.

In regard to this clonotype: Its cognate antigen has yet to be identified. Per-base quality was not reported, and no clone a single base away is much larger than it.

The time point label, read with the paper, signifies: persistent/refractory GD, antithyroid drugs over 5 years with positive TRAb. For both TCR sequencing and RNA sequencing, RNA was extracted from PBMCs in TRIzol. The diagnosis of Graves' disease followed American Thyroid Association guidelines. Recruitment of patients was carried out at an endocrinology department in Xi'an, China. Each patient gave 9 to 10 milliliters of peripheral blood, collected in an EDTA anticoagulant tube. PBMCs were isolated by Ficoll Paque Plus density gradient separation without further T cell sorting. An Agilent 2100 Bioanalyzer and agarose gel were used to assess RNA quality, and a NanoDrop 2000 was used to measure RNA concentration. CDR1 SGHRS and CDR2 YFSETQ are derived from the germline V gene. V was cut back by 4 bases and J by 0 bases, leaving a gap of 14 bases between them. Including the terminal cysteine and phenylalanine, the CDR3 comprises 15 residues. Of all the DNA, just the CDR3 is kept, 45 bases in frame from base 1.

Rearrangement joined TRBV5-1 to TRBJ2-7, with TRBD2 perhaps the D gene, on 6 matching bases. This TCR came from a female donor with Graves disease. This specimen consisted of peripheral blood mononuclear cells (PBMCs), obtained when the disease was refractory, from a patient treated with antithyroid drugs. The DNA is TGCGCCAGCAGCCCTTTAATGGGGGGCTCCTACGAGCAGTACTTC. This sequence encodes CASSPLMGGSYEQYF.